One sample yielded the 22 T cell receptor beta chains listed below, sequenced in a study of OX40 agonist ivuxolimab in advanced cancers. Library creation used the immunoSEQ multiplex PCR assay. TCRdb holds this immuneACCESS table with in-frame rearrangements only. Some clones are missing; in checked studies, unresolved V genes explain under half, and the rest has no known cause. A total of roughly 64,000 clones appear in this sample, around 84% of them only once. The ten most abundant clones make up over 2% of the sample. The specimen was CD4+ or CD8+ T cells sorted from blood, collected in a trial of the OX40 agonist ivuxolimab. These receptors all come from an adult with an advanced solid tumor such as melanoma, head and neck, liver or kidney cancer.

This clone was seen a handful of times. V gene TRBV11-1 combines with J gene TRBJ1-2; no clear D. Trimming shortened V by 1 base and J by 3 bases, and 6 bases separated the two germline ends. The CDR3 is made up of 13 amino acids. Germline V gene sequence: CDR1 SGHAT, CDR2 FQDESV (reference sequence). CDR3 sequence (DNA): TGTGCCAGCAGCTTAGATCAGGACTATGGCTACACCTTC. Translation gives CASSLDQDYGYTF.

This rearrangement joins TRBV14 to TRBJ2-5; TRBD2 aligns across 9 bases. Germline V gene data show CDR1 as SGHDN and CDR2 as FVKESK. The CDR3 loop spans 16 amino acids. After removal of 0 bases from V and 5 bases from J, the junction contained 7 bases not matched to a gene. The CDR3 here is CASSQDSGRFRETQYF. Written as DNA, the CDR3 is TGTGCCAGCAGCCAAGATAGCGGGAGATTCCGGGAGACCCAGTACTTC. Supplemented by reference TRBV14 and TRBJ2-5, the full variable domain reads EAGVTQFPSHSVIEKGQTVTLRCDPISGHDNLYWYRRVMGKEIKFLLHFVKESKQDESGMPNNRFLAERTGGTYSTLKVQPAELEDSGVYFCASSQDSGRFRETQYFGPGTRLLVL.

This chain joins TRBV28 and TRBJ1-5; 8 positions agree with TRBD1. V was clipped by 6 bases and J by 7 bases; unmatched bases: 5. The CDR3 sequence is 13 residues long. CDR1 is MDHEN and CDR2 is SYDVKM in the germline V gene. Here the CDR3 reads CASSDRGKQPQHF. The CDR3 DNA sequence: TGTGCCAGCAGCGACAGGGGAAAGCAGCCCCAGCATTTT.

This chain connects TRBV6-5 to TRBJ1-4; D remains ambiguous. V lost 4 bases and J lost 4, with 10 bases in between. CDR1 MNHEY and CDR2 SVGAGI come from the germline V gene. This CDR3 has 14 residues. CDR3 region: CASSSDYNNEKLFF. The CDR3 nucleotides are TGTGCCAGCAGTTCGGACTACAATAATGAAAAACTGTTTTTT.

The chain links TRBV28 to TRBJ1-1, with TRBD1 matching over 7 bases. The trim removed 1 base at V and 9 bases at J, leaving 8 bases unmatched. The germline V gene encodes CDR1 MDHEN and CDR2 SYDVKM. The CDR3 contains 14 residues. The CDR3 loop reads CASSLLGGAAKAFF. CDR3 sequence (DNA): TGTGCCAGCAGTTTATTAGGGGGCGCAGCCAAAGCTTTCTTT.

In this sample, this clone turned up a few times. The rearrangement uses TRBV2 and TRBJ2-1; 14 nucleotides match TRBD2. The CDR3 has 16 amino acids. Germline lookup yields CDR1 SNHLY and CDR2 FYNNEI. V trimming: 5 bases; J trimming: 5 bases; junction bases outside the gene matches: 5. Here the CDR3 reads CASSLTSGRVNNEQFF. CDR3 bases: TGTGCCAGCAGTCTGACTAGCGGGAGGGTGAACAATGAGCAGTTCTTC.

The V gene is TRBV6-5, the J gene TRBJ2-7; 7 bases match TRBD1. The CDR3 covers 13 residues. Germline V gene data show CDR1 as MNHEY and CDR2 as SVGAGI. The V and J ends lost 6 bases and 3 bases, in that order; junction bases with no gene match: 5. The CDR3 loop reads CASSRDSFYEQYF. As DNA, the CDR3 is TGTGCCAGCAGCAGGGACAGCTTCTACGAGCAGTACTTC.

The CDR3 nucleotides are TGTGCCAGCAGTGGACAGGTGGATAATTCACCCCTCCACTTT. It translates to CASSGQVDNSPLHF. J is TRBJ1-6 and V is TRBV2; perhaps TRBD1 as D (6 bases). Germline CDR1 and CDR2: SNHLY and FYNNEI. This CDR3 is 14 amino acids long. Trimming left V 4 bases short and J 5 bases short, with 9 bases between.

The chain has TRBV28 and TRBJ2-5; no clear D gene. Trimming left V 6 bases short and J 4 bases short, with 12 bases between. Germline assignment: CDR1 MDHEN and CDR2 SYDVKM. The CDR3 is made up of 13 amino acids. The CDR3 nucleotides read TGTGCCAGCAGCCCCGTTCAGCCAGAGACCCAGTACTTC. It is translated as CASSPVQPETQYF.

V usage is TRBV6-1 and J usage is TRBJ1-5; possible D gene TRBD1, 6 bases. Germline CDR1 is MNHNS and CDR2 is SASEGT. Deletions cut 4 bases from V and 6 bases from J, with 19 bases between. CDR3 length: 16 residues. As DNA, the CDR3 is TGTGCCAGCAGTGCCCTAGGGGTCGGGGGGCGTCAGCCCCAGCATTTT. Amino acid sequence: CASSALGVGGRQPQHF.

This clone was seen once. The chain is built from TRBV9 and TRBJ2-7, with 7 bases matching TRBD2. Looked up from germline, CDR1 is SGDLS and CDR2 is YYNGEE. The V gene end was trimmed by 0 bases and the J gene end by 4 bases; junction bases not matched to a gene: 7. The CDR3 has 15 residues. CDR3: CASSVDSSGDYEQYF. The DNA for the CDR3 is TGTGCCAGCAGCGTAGATTCTAGCGGAGATTACGAGCAGTACTTC.

This chain connects TRBV6-7 to TRBJ2-5; D is possibly TRBD1 or TRBD2 (5 bases each). TRBV6-7 is annotated as an ORF whose role is uncertain. The CDR3 consists of 14 residues. The ends were cut back, 7 bases at V and 1 base at J, with 13 bases in the middle. CDR3 sequence: CASNADSGQETQYF. The DNA for the CDR3 is TGTGCCAGCAACGCAGACAGCGGCCAAGAGACCCAGTACTTC.

The gene calls are TRBV2 and TRBJ1-5, with D possibly matching TRBD1 (6 bases). This CDR3 contains 13 residues. The V and J ends lost 6 bases and 8 bases respectively, with 14 bases between them. Germline-derived CDR1 and CDR2 are SNHLY and FYNNEI. The CDR3 loop is CASRKGGNEPQHF. The DNA of the CDR3 is TGTGCCAGCAGAAAAGGGGGGAACGAGCCCCAGCATTTT.

V gene TRBV11-2 combines with J gene TRBJ2-3; D remains unclear. Germline V lookup: CDR1 SGHAT, CDR2 FQNNGV. V dropped 0 bases and J dropped 0 bases, with 7 bases sitting between them. CDR3 size: 15 residues. This chain's CDR3 is CASSLDLKSTDTQYF. The CDR3 DNA is TGTGCCAGCAGCTTAGATCTTAAAAGCACAGATACGCAGTATTTT.

This chain uses TRBV11-2 with TRBJ2-1; TRBD2 might be the D (6 bases). V lost 5 bases, J lost 2 bases, and 16 bases lay in between. This CDR3 region has 16 residues. The germline V gene has CDR1 SGHAT and CDR2 FQNNGV. In nucleotides, the CDR3 is TGTGCCAGCAGCCCACCGGATGGCGGGGCCTACAATGAGCAGTTCTTC. Its translation is CASSPPDGGAYNEQFF.

This sequence joins TRBV10-2 and TRBJ2-1; possible D gene TRBD2, 5 bases. V lost 3 bases to trimming and J lost 4 bases, with 10 bases between them. The CDR3 contains 14 residues. The germline CDR1 and CDR2 sequences are WSHSY and SAAADI. The CDR3 is CASSDSSRYNEQFF. CDR3 coding DNA: TGCGCCAGCAGTGACTCTAGCAGGTACAATGAGCAGTTCTTC.

The gene calls are TRBV18 and TRBJ2-5; TRBD1 matches 10 bases. The V segment lost 3 bases and the J segment 1 base; nucleotides outside the gene matches: 2. There are 15 residues in the CDR3. Germline V gene sequence: CDR1 KGHSH, CDR2 LQKENI. The CDR3 DNA sequence: TGTGCCAGCTCACCCCGGGACAGGGGCCAAGAGACCCAGTACTTC. Translation gives CASSPRDRGQETQYF.

This rearrangement joins TRBV12-1 to TRBJ1-4; TRBD1, as called in the table, went unchecked against the DNA. TRBV12-1 is reported as a pseudogene. The CDR3 has 11 residues. CDR3 bases: TGTGCCAGCAGCCAGGGGGAAAAACTGTTTTTT. Translated: CASSQGEKLFF.

This clone was seen once. The genes are TRBV2 and TRBJ2-5; D may be TRBD2 (5 bases). The germline V gene encodes CDR1 SNHLY and CDR2 FYNNEI. V was clipped by 7 bases and J by 4 bases, with 13 bases between them. The CDR3 extends over 13 amino acids. This CDR3 is CASTRGILETQYF. The CDR3 nucleotides are TGTGCCAGCACCAGAGGGATCCTAGAGACCCAGTACTTC.

The chain joins TRBV5-8 to TRBJ2-4; weak D call: TRBD1 (5 bases). The germline CDR1 and CDR2 sequences are SGHTS and YDEGEE. This CDR3 has 14 residues. V lost 7 bases to trimming and J lost 9 bases, with 20 bases between them. The CDR3 bases are TGTGCCAGCCCAATGGGGCGCTTGAAAGGCATTCAGTACTTC. Amino acid sequence: CASPMGRLKGIQYF.

The rearrangement joins TRBV14 to TRBJ1-1; D might be TRBD1 (6 bases). This CDR3 spans 15 amino acids. In germline, CDR1 is SGHDN, CDR2 FVKESK. The V gene lost 4 bases and the J gene lost 4 bases, with 16 bases spanning the gap. The DNA of the CDR3 is TGTGCCAGCAGCCTTCTAGGGGGTCGCGGCACTGAAGCTTTCTTT. It is translated as CASSLLGGRGTEAFF.

V is TRBV6-4 and J is TRBJ2-5; TRBD2 matches at 12 bases. The V gene's germline CDR1 is MRHNA and CDR2 SNTAGT. V trimming: 2 bases; J trimming: 5 bases; junction bases outside the gene matches: 12. The CDR3 is 18 residues long. CDR3 coding DNA: TGTGCCAGCAGTGACCGCCCCCTAGCGGGAGGGCCGGGGGAGACCCAGTACTTC. This gives the protein CASSDRPLAGGPGETQYF.